One T cell receptor beta chain is described in this entry. The data originate from a study of blood T cell repertoires in COVID-19. Study details: Samples came from the United States, Italy and Spain, spanning acute and convalescent COVID-19. PBMCs, B-cell-depleted T cells, or T cells were the source of the cDNA or gDNA that made up the material.

TCRdb's copy holds only in-frame clones and misses some; the assay was immunoSEQ multiplex PCR. Seen here are over 200,000 clones, nearly 90% observed once, and the top ten hold approximately 11%. Per germline, CDR1 WNHNN and CDR2 SYGVQD (reference sequence). This CDR3 contains 15 residues. Trimming left V 6 bases short and J 4 bases short, with 18 bases between. The receptor was derived from a man aged 25-45 years who had recovered from COVID-19. The rearrangement uses TRBV10-1 and TRBJ2-5; maybe TRBD1 (6 bases). Material for sequencing was PBMCs or T cells enriched from blood (not recorded which). The CDR3 is CASSMSETGGETQYF. DNA for the CDR3: TGCGCCAGCAGCATGTCTGAGACAGGAGGAGAGACCCAGTACTTC.